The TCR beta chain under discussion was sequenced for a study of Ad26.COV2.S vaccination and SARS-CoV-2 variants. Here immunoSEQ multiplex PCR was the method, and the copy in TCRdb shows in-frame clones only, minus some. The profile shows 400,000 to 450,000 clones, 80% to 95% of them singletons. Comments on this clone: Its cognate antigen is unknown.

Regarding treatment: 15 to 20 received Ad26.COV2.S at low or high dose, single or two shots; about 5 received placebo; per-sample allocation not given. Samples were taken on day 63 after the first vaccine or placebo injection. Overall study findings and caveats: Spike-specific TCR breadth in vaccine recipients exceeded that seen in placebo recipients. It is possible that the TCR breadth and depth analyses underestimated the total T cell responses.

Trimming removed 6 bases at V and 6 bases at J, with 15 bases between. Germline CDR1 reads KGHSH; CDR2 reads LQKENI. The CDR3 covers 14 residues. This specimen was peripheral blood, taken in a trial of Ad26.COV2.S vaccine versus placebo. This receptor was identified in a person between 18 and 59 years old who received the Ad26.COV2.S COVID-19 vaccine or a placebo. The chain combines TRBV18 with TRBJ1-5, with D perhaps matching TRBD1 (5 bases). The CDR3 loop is CASSPELGTQPQHF. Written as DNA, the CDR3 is TGTGCCAGCTCGCCCGAACTAGGGACTCAGCCCCAGCATTTT.